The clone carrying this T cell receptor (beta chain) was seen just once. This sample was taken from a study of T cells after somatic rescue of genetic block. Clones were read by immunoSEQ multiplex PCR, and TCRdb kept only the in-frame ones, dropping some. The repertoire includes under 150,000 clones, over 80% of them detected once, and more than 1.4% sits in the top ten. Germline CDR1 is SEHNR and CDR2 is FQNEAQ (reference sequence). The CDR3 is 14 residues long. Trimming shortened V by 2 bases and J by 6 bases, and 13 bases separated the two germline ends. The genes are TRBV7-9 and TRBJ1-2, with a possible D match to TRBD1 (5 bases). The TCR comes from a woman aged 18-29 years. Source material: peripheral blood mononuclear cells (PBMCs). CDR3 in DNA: TGTGCCAGCAGCTTATTGTCAGGGTTCCATGGCTACACCTTC. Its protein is CASSLLSGFHGYTF.